The next 30 T cell receptor beta chains were all read from a single sample in a study of T-cell memory formation after mild COVID-19. One entry per CDR3 protein, called by TCRdb with MiXCR from the 5' RACE reads. Of around 200,000 distinct CDR3 sequences in the sample, about 21% were seen once. Sequencing was performed on PBMCs or a T cell subset sorted from them (not recorded which). These TCRs come from an adult woman who had mild COVID-19 (a few samples of this study predate the infection). Cell type and time point are not known.

The chain employs TRBV7-9 and TRBJ2-7; 10 positions match TRBD2. The CDR3 consists of 14 residues. Losses at the gene ends were 4 bases for V and 6 bases for J; bases not matched to a gene: 6. CDR1 and CDR2 from the germline V gene are SEHNR and FQNEAQ (reference sequence). As DNA, the CDR3 is TGTGCCAGCAGCTCTAGCGGGAGAATTTCCGAGCAGTACTTC. As protein: CASSSSGRISEQYF.

This clonotype was observed a few times. J is TRBJ2-1 and V is TRBV13; D is uncertain. V dropped 1 base and J dropped 2 bases, with 12 bases sitting between them. Germline-derived CDR1 and CDR2 are PRHDT and FYEKMQ (reference sequence). The CDR3 sequence is 16 residues long. Here the CDR3 reads CASSLATESAYNEQFF. CDR3 sequence (DNA): TGTGCCAGCAGCTTAGCGACGGAGTCAGCCTACAATGAGCAGTTCTTC.

The chain is built from TRBV6-5 and TRBJ2-1, with no clear D. CDR3 length: 13 amino acids. Germline CDR1 is MNHEY and CDR2 is SVGAGI. The ends were cut back, 6 bases at V and 7 bases at J, with 13 bases in the middle. The CDR3 bases are TGTGCCAGCAGCCGAGCTACACCGAATGAGCAGTTCTTC. It is translated as CASSRATPNEQFF.

In this sample, this clonotype turned up many times. V and J are TRBV7-3 and TRBJ1-6; TRBD1 might be the D (5 bases). This CDR3 region has 14 residues. Germline loops: CDR1 SGHTA, CDR2 FQGTGA. V was pared by 2 bases and J by 3 bases, with 5 bases between. This CDR3 is CASSLGHYNSPLHF. As DNA, the CDR3 is TGTGCCAGCAGCTTAGGACACTATAATTCACCCCTCCACTTT.

The rearrangement uses TRBV3-1 and TRBJ2-7; 13 bases are a match to TRBD2. The CDR3 is 15 amino acids. Germline-derived CDR1 and CDR2 are LGHDT and YNNKEL (reference sequence). J was trimmed by 7 bases and V by 1 base; bases with no gene match: 4. CDR3 bases: TGTGCCAGCAGCCAAGGGACTAGCGGGGGATGGGAGCAGTACTTC. Its protein is CASSQGTSGGWEQYF.

The rearrangement links TRBV12-3 or TRBV12-4 to TRBJ1-2; the match to TRBD1 covers 12 bases. CDR3 size: 16 residues. V shed 6 bases and J 5 bases; nucleotides not matched to a gene: 10. CDR3 in DNA: TGTGCCAGCAGAAAATTACCGGGACAGGGGGCTTATGGCTACACCTTC. Translated, it gives CASRKLPGQGAYGYTF.

This clonotype was observed a handful of times. The V and J genes are TRBV4-1 and TRBJ2-5, with 8 bases matching TRBD2. Germline values: CDR1 MGHRA, CDR2 YSYEKL. Trimming took 4 bases from V and 3 from J; bases not matched to a gene: 7. The CDR3 length is 15 residues. The CDR3 DNA reads TGCGCCAGCAGCCCCCGGGGGGGCGGCGAAGAGACCCAGTACTTC. The encoded protein is CASSPRGGGEETQYF.

This chain joins TRBV29-1 and TRBJ2-5; maybe TRBD1 (5 bases). V shed 1 base and J shed 1 base, with 7 bases lying between them. This CDR3 has 13 amino acids. The germline gives CDR1 SQVTM, CDR2 ANQGSEA. CDR3 bases: TGCAGCGTTGAAGCAGGGATCCAAGAGACCCAGTACTTC. Translated, it gives CSVEAGIQETQYF.

This clonotype came up a few times. The chain links TRBV6-5 to TRBJ2-5; 7 bases match TRBD1. The germline CDR1 and CDR2 sequences are MNHEY and SVGAGI. The CDR3 sequence is 15 residues long. J gave up 3 bases and V 6 bases, and 10 bases lay outside the gene matches. CDR3 sequence: CASSRRDSSKETQYF. The DNA of the CDR3 is TGTGCCAGCAGCAGACGGGACAGCTCCAAAGAGACCCAGTACTTC.

The chain has TRBV19 and TRBJ1-1, with 8 bases fitting TRBD1. Per germline, CDR1 LNHDA and CDR2 SQIVND (reference sequence). This CDR3 spans 14 amino acids. The V and J ends lost 5 bases and 2 bases, in that order; junction bases with no gene match: 4. CDR3 bases: TGTGCCAGTAGTGTTGGGACAGGAAACACTGAAGCTTTCTTT. Encoded protein: CASSVGTGNTEAFF.

The chain carries TRBV3-1 and TRBJ1-1, with unresolved D. Trimming took 0 bases from V and 7 from J, leaving 9 bases between them. Per germline, CDR1 LGHDT and CDR2 YNNKEL (reference sequence). The CDR3 has 13 residues. The CDR3 spells CASSQDLAVEAFF. The CDR3 DNA reads as TGTGCCAGCAGCCAAGATCTGGCCGTTGAAGCTTTCTTT.

CDR3 nucleotide sequence: TGTGCCAGCAGTTTGCCCGGGACTAGCGCGCAAGTTAACACCGGGGAGCTGTTTTTT. Residues: CASSLPGTSAQVNTGELFF. The rearrangement joins TRBV7-3 to TRBJ2-2, with 10 bases matching TRBD2. Germline values: CDR1 SGHTA, CDR2 FQGTGA. The J segment lost 2 bases and the V segment lost 6 bases, leaving 15 bases of the junction unmatched. This CDR3 is 19 amino acids long.

As DNA, the CDR3 is TGTGCCAGCAGTTCTTGGACGGGAGGGCCCTCAGATACGCAGTATTTT. Residues: CASSSWTGGPSDTQYF. The rearrangement links TRBV6-5 to TRBJ2-3; TRBD2 matches 8 bases. Germline-derived CDR1 and CDR2 are MNHEY and SVGAGI. The CDR3 runs to 16 residues. The trim removed 4 bases at V and 4 bases at J, leaving 10 bases unmatched.

This chain links TRBV4-1 with TRBJ2-7, with a tentative D call TRBD1 (5 bases). Germline V lookup: CDR1 MGHRA, CDR2 YSYEKL. V was clipped by 1 base and J by 2 bases, with 15 bases between them. The length of the CDR3 is 16 residues. CDR3 in amino acids: CASSQVPKATAYEQYF. CDR3 nucleotides: TGCGCCAGCAGCCAAGTGCCCAAGGCGACAGCCTACGAGCAGTACTTC.

Only a few counts were recorded for this clonotype. This rearrangement joins TRBV4-3 to TRBJ2-7, with no clear D. The CDR3 extends over 14 amino acids. Trimming stripped 4 bases from V and 5 bases from J, with 15 bases between. The V gene's germline CDR1 is LGHNA and CDR2 YSLEER. CDR3 residues: CASSPDWQSHEQYF. The CDR3 DNA sequence: TGCGCCAGCAGCCCTGACTGGCAGTCCCACGAGCAGTACTTC.

This clonotype was detected ten times or more. The chain joins TRBV7-9 to TRBJ2-7; D might be TRBD1 (5 bases). Per the germline V gene, CDR1 is SEHNR and CDR2 is FQNEAQ (reference sequence). V lost 0 bases and J 0 bases, leaving 9 bases between the germline ends. There are 15 residues in the CDR3. CDR3 loop: CASSLARTLSYEQYF. The CDR3 coding sequence is TGTGCCAGCAGCTTAGCCCGGACACTCTCCTACGAGCAGTACTTC.

This clonotype was observed a handful of times. The chain recombines TRBV5-5 with TRBJ1-1; possibly TRBD1 for D (5 bases). The CDR3 length is 13 residues. Germline V CDR1 and CDR2: SGHKS, YYEKEE (reference sequence). The V and J ends lost 3 bases and 4 bases respectively, with 10 bases between them. CDR3 coding DNA: TGTGCCAGCAGCTATGGGGGGGGCACTGAAGCTTTCTTT. The encoded protein is CASSYGGGTEAFF.

V gene TRBV3-1 combines with J gene TRBJ2-7; D remains unclear. Trimming removed 2 bases at V and 4 bases at J, with 6 bases between. CDR3 length equals 12 residues. In germline, CDR1 is LGHDT, CDR2 YNNKEL (reference sequence). The CDR3 DNA follows: TGTGCCAGCAGCCAATGGGGTTACGAGCAGTACTTC. It encodes CASSQWGYEQYF.

In its sample, this clonotype was seen a few times. This sequence joins TRBV7-2 and TRBJ2-7; D unresolved. Trimming took off 5 bases at V and 5 bases at J, with 19 bases between the two ends. Germline assignment: CDR1 SGHTA and CDR2 FQGNSA. The CDR3 sequence is 15 residues long. The CDR3 protein is CASSNHGSVGDEQYF. DNA of the CDR3: TGTGCCAGCAGCAATCATGGGTCGGTTGGCGACGAGCAGTACTTC.

There are a few counts of this clonotype. The chain carries TRBV5-5 and TRBJ2-7, with a possible D match to TRBD1 (5 bases). The CDR3 is 14 amino acids. CDR1 and CDR2 (germline): SGHKS, YYEKEE (reference sequence). The V end was cut by 4 bases, the J end by 0 bases, with 11 bases between. CDR3 nucleotides: TGTGCCAGCAGCCCCATACAGGTCTCCTACGAGCAGTACTTC. Protein product: CASSPIQVSYEQYF. The variable domain in full, completed from reference TRBV5-5 and TRBJ2-7, reads DAGVTQSPTHLIKTRGQQVTLRCSPISGHKSVSWYQQVLGQGPQFIFQYYEKEERGRGNFPDRFSARQFPNYSSELNVNALLLGDSALYLCASSPIQVSYEQYFGPGTRLTVT.

The chain employs TRBV28 and TRBJ2-1; 7 nucleotides match TRBD1. The germline V gene has CDR1 MDHEN and CDR2 SYDVKM. The CDR3 contains 15 residues. With V trimmed by 6 bases and J by 6 bases, 11 bases remained unmatched. The CDR3 bases are TGTGCCAGCAGCTCCGGGACAGAGGCTTTCAATGAGCAGTTCTTC. Its protein is CASSSGTEAFNEQFF.

This clonotype has only a few counts. DNA for the CDR3: TGTGCCAGCAGCCACCGCCTTGCGGGGAGCGGGCCCTACGAGCAGTACTTC. Translating gives CASSHRLAGSGPYEQYF. The J gene is TRBJ2-7, the V gene TRBV14; possibly TRBD2 for D (6 bases). Trimming took 3 bases from V and 2 from J, leaving 20 bases between them. This CDR3 is built from 17 residues. CDR1 is SGHDN, CDR2 FVKESK, per germline. Full variable domain (remainder filled in from reference TRBV14 and TRBJ2-7): EAGVTQFPSHSVIEKGQTVTLRCDPISGHDNLYWYRRVMGKEIKFLLHFVKESKQDESGMPNNRFLAERTGGTYSTLKVQPAELEDSGVYFCASSHRLAGSGPYEQYFGPGTRLTVT.

The chain recombines TRBV11-2 with TRBJ2-5, with 8 bases lining up with TRBD1. With 5 bases clipped from V and 1 base from J, the junction kept 3 bases outside the gene matches. The CDR3 sequence is 14 residues long. Germline assignment: CDR1 SGHAT and CDR2 FQNNGV. Here the CDR3 DNA reads TGTGCCAGCAGCCCTACAGGGGGCCAAGAGACCCAGTACTTC. It yields the protein CASSPTGGQETQYF.

The rearrangement links TRBV29-1 to TRBJ1-1, with 7 bases fitting TRBD1. This CDR3 has 15 residues. V gave up 7 bases and J gave up 0 bases; unmatched junction bases: 11. In germline, CDR1 is SQVTM, CDR2 ANQGSEA. CDR3: CSAGDSHYMNTEAFF. CDR3 in DNA: TGCAGCGCTGGGGACAGCCATTACATGAACACTGAAGCTTTCTTT.

This clonotype was recorded a few times. V gene TRBV10-3 combines with J gene TRBJ2-3, with 8 bases matching TRBD2. J lost 14 bases, V lost 0 bases, and 4 bases had no gene match. CDR3 length: 12 amino acids. CDR1 and CDR2 from the germline V gene are ENHRY and SYGVKD. CDR3 loop: CAISESGLAGYF. DNA for the CDR3: TGTGCCATCAGTGAGTCGGGCCTAGCGGGGTATTTT.

In its sample, this clonotype was seen a few times. V is TRBV13 and J is TRBJ2-7; 9 positions match TRBD2. V gave up 0 bases and J gave up 0 bases; unmatched junction bases: 6. The CDR3 consists of 17 residues. The germline gives CDR1 PRHDT, CDR2 FYEKMQ (reference sequence). CDR3 in DNA: TGTGCCAGCAGCTTAGGCCCTAGCGGGGCCAGCTCCTACGAGCAGTACTTC. Its protein product is CASSLGPSGASSYEQYF.

This clonotype was picked up a small number of times. CDR3 protein: CATSDPQGSGANVLTF. The CDR3 region has the DNA TGTGCCACCAGTGACCCACAGGGGTCTGGGGCCAACGTCCTGACTTTC. The chain carries TRBV24-1 and TRBJ2-6; 7 bases align to TRBD1. The V segment lost 4 bases and the J segment 1 base; nucleotides outside the gene matches: 3. Germline CDR1 and CDR2: KGHDR and SFDVKD. The length of the CDR3 is 16 residues.

The CDR3 spells CASSLNLAEIIQETQYF. CDR3 nucleotide sequence: TGTGCCAGCAGCCTCAACCTAGCGGAGATAATCCAAGAGACCCAGTACTTC. The chain combines TRBV7-8 with TRBJ2-5; TRBD2 aligns across 7 bases. The CDR3 loop spans 17 amino acids. V was clipped by 5 bases and J by 1 base; unmatched bases: 13. The germline CDR1 and CDR2 sequences are SGHVS and FQNEAQ.

This clonotype has only a few counts. The gene calls are TRBV5-1 and TRBJ1-1; unclear D gene. This CDR3 contains 13 residues. The V end was cut by 0 bases, the J end by 8 bases, with 11 bases between. Germline-derived CDR1 and CDR2 are SGHRS and YFSETQ. The CDR3 nucleotides read TGCGCCAGCAGCTTGGTCCTCGGGAAGGAAGCTTTCTTT. This translates into CASSLVLGKEAFF.

The CDR3 loop is CSASLPGQVSQPQHF. The CDR3 nucleotides read TGCAGTGCTTCCCTTCCGGGACAGGTTAGTCAGCCCCAGCATTTT. The genes are TRBV20-1 and TRBJ1-5; the match to TRBD1 covers 8 bases. Germline V gene sequence: CDR1 DFQATT, CDR2 SNEGSKA (reference sequence). This CDR3 is 15 amino acids long. J lost 6 bases, V lost 5 bases, and 12 bases had no gene match.